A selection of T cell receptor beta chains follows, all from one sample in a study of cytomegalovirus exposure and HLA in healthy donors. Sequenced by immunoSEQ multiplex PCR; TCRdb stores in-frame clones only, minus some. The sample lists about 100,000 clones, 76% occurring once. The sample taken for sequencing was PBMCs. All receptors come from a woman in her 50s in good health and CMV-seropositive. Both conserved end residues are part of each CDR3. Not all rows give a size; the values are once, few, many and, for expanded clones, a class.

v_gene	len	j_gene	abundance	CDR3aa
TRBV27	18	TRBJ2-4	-	CASSSPRVEPIAKNIQYF
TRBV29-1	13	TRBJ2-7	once	CSVVGDNPYEQYF
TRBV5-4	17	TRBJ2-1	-	CASSRREIAGTTNEQFF
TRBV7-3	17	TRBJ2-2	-	CASSPGVRGANTGELFF
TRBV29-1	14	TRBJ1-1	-	CSARTGPEATEAFF
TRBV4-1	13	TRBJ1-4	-	CASSQVGSEKLFF
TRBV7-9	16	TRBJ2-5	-	CASSRGTSGGRETQYF
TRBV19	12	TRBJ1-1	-	CASSISTGQAFF
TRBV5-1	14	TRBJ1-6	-	CASSSGVRDSPLHF
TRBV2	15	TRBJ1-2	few	CASTFRTGGLYGYTF
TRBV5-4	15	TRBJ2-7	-	CASSSPGQSFDEQYF
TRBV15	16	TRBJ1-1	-	CATSRGDSVIYTEAFF
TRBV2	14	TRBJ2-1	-	CASSAGTAYNEQFF
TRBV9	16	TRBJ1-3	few	CASSVNSVSSGNTIYF
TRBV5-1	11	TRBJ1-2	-	CASSLGHGYTF
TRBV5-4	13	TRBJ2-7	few	CATTRSGSYEQYF
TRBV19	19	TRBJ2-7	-	CASSIRAGGPTAISYEQYF
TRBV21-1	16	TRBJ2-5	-	CASSKALFPTAETQYF